This is a list of T cell receptor beta chains from one sample in a study of blood T cells in healthy people across ages. TCRdb ran MiXCR on the 5' RACE reads and lists one entry per CDR3 protein. The table includes hundreds of thousands of distinct CDR3 sequences, 56% detected once. The source material was blood. The receptors were sampled from a man aged 35-49 years in good health. CDR3s leave out the opening cysteine and the closing phenylalanine or tryptophan. Each record gives: V gene, J gene, D gene, CDR3 protein. D genes are given only for firm matches.

>TRBV11-3|TRBJ2-1|TRBD2
ASTPTSGYNEQF
>TRBV12-3/TRBV12-4|.|TRBD2
ASSFGGDSYEQY
>TRBV27|TRBJ2-1|TRBD2
ASSFGTSSVNEQF
>TRBV10-3|TRBJ1-2|.
AISERIGGIEGYT
>TRBV20-1|TRBJ2-7|TRBD1
SATRDRGLEQY
>TRBV11-2|TRBJ1-2|.
ASSQTPYGYT
>TRBV5-4|TRBJ2-1|TRBD1
ASSGRDRPEETQF
>TRBV12-3/TRBV12-4|TRBJ2-5|.
ASSMWVVYQETQY
>TRBV20-1|TRBJ2-7|TRBD2
SAEGLAGDLYEQY
>TRBV7-2|TRBJ2-3|.
ASSSLVTSTDTQY
>TRBV10-3|TRBJ2-3|.
AISESGPSDTQY